These 30 T cell receptor beta chains originate from one sample sequenced in a study of cytomegalovirus exposure and HLA in healthy donors. Primers for the PCR totalled 60 Vbeta and 13 Jbeta. Sequenced by immunoSEQ multiplex PCR; TCRdb stores in-frame clones only, minus some. This table has about 170,000 clones, approximately 71% appearing once. Sequencing was performed on PBMCs. These receptors were collected from a girl aged 10 to 17 in good health and CMV-seronegative.

This chain uses TRBV5-6 with TRBJ1-1; no clear D. V lost 4 bases and J lost 1, with 14 bases in between. The CDR3 extends over 15 amino acids. CDR1 and CDR2 (germline): SGHDT, YYEEEE. The CDR3 region is CASSLTAQPNTEAFF. CDR3 coding DNA: TGTGCCAGCAGCCTCACGGCACAGCCGAACACTGAAGCTTTCTTT.

The V call is TRBV4-1, the J call TRBJ1-1; TRBD1 matches 7 bases. In germline, CDR1 is MGHRA, CDR2 YSYEKL. J lost 0 bases, V lost 6 bases, and 10 bases had no gene match. The CDR3 extends over 16 amino acids. The chain's CDR3 is CASSHRDSQMNTEAFF. For the CDR3, the DNA is TGCGCCAGCAGTCACCGGGACAGCCAAATGAACACTGAAGCTTTCTTT.

The chain recombines TRBV11-3 with TRBJ2-1; 8 nucleotides align to TRBD2. V shed 8 bases, J shed 3 bases, and the junction held 6 bases outside the gene matches. Germline CDR1 reads SGHNT; CDR2 reads YENEEA. CDR3 length: 14 amino acids. DNA of the CDR3: TGTGCCAGCGCCCGCAGCGGGGGCTACAATGAGCAGTTCTTC. Protein product: CASARSGGYNEQFF.

A single count supports this clone. The chain uses TRBV5-1 and TRBJ1-4; tentative D call: TRBD1 (6 bases). The CDR3 contains 15 residues. V shed 4 bases and J shed 4 bases, with 14 bases lying between them. The germline gives CDR1 SGHRS, CDR2 YFSETQ. The CDR3: CASSPGTQINEKLFF. The CDR3 DNA follows: TGCGCCAGCAGCCCTGGGACACAAATTAATGAAAAACTGTTTTTT.

The chain is built from TRBV6-5 and TRBJ1-6, with 11 bases fitting TRBD1. This CDR3 spans 15 amino acids. The trim removed 4 bases at V and 9 bases at J, leaving 5 bases unmatched. Germline V CDR1 and CDR2: MNHEY, SVGAGI. This CDR3 reads CASSFGQGAGSPLHF. CDR3 DNA sequence: TGTGCCAGCAGTTTTGGACAGGGGGCTGGTTCACCCCTCCACTTT.

The V gene is TRBV7-6, the J gene TRBJ2-2; 7 nucleotides agree with TRBD1. Germline V gene data show CDR1 as SGHVS and CDR2 as FNYEAQ. V trimming: 2 bases; J trimming: 1 base; junction bases outside the gene matches: 4. The CDR3 contains 16 residues. The CDR3 coding sequence is TGTGCCAGCAGCTTAAGACAGGGCCTGAACACCGGGGAGCTGTTTTTT. Translating it yields CASSLRQGLNTGELFF.

The chain uses TRBV27 and TRBJ2-3, with D uncertain. Germline V gene lookup returns CDR1 MNHEY and CDR2 SMNVEV (reference sequence). This CDR3 has 13 amino acids. Trimming shortened V by 6 bases and J by 2 bases, and 9 bases separated the two germline ends. CDR3 nucleotide sequence: TGTGCCAGCAGCCGTCCTCCCACAGATACGCAGTATTTT. It encodes CASSRPPTDTQYF.

This chain joins TRBV11-2 and TRBJ1-1; D gene unclear. The V gene lost 6 bases and the J gene lost 2 bases, with 16 bases spanning the gap. Germline values: CDR1 SGHAT, CDR2 FQNNGV. This CDR3 spans 15 amino acids. CDR3 amino acids: CASSFTRLLNTEAFF. The CDR3 region has the DNA TGTGCCAGCAGTTTTACCAGGCTCCTAAACACTGAAGCTTTCTTT.

V usage is TRBV7-9 and J usage is TRBJ2-1; the D gene is possibly TRBD2 (6 bases). Germline CDR1 and CDR2: SEHNR and FQNEAQ (reference sequence). The CDR3 sequence is 17 residues long. V lost 4 bases and J lost 7, with 23 bases in between. CDR3: CASSSGYKEGSLNEQFF. The CDR3 region has the DNA TGTGCCAGCAGCTCGGGATATAAGGAGGGCTCTCTTAATGAGCAGTTCTTC.

The genes are TRBV5-1 and TRBJ2-2, with no clear D. The CDR3 sequence is 15 residues long. V lost 7 bases and J lost 3, with 16 bases in between. Germline V CDR1 and CDR2: SGHRS, YFSETQ. Here the CDR3 DNA reads TGCGCCAGCTGCCCCACCTCGGCGGACACCGGGGAGCTGTTTTTT. It codes for CASCPTSADTGELFF.

This chain uses TRBV9 with TRBJ2-5; 12 nucleotides agree with TRBD2. The V gene end was trimmed by 0 bases and the J gene end by 5 bases; junction bases not matched to a gene: 11. The germline CDR1 and CDR2 sequences are SGDLS and YYNGEE. The CDR3 is 18 amino acids. In nucleotides, the CDR3 is TGTGCCAGCAGCGTAGGGCTAGCGGGGGGGCCGGCGGAGGAGACCCAGTACTTC. The encoded protein is CASSVGLAGGPAEETQYF.

The V call is TRBV5-1, the J call TRBJ2-3; 10 bases are shared with TRBD2. V shed 3 bases, J shed 2 bases, and the junction held 3 bases outside the gene matches. This CDR3 spans 15 amino acids. CDR1 is SGHRS, CDR2 YFSETQ, per germline. This chain's CDR3 is CASSSSGSYTDTQYF. The CDR3 DNA reads TGCGCCAGCAGCTCTAGCGGGAGCTACACAGATACGCAGTATTTT.

The J gene is TRBJ1-2, the V gene TRBV5-1, with D possibly being TRBD1 (6 bases). CDR1 and CDR2 (germline): SGHRS, YFSETQ. Trimming removed 4 bases from V and 4 bases from J, with 17 bases in between. CDR3 length equals 15 residues. DNA of the CDR3: TGCGCCAGCAGCGAAGGATCCGGGACAAGCTATGGCTACACCTTC. It codes for CASSEGSGTSYGYTF.

CDR3 residues: CASSQGQDRETQYF. The CDR3 nucleotides read TGTGCCAGTAGTCAAGGACAGGATCGAGAGACCCAGTACTTC. The chain has TRBV19 and TRBJ2-5, with 7 bases matching TRBD1. J was trimmed by 4 bases and V by 5 bases; bases with no gene match: 7. The CDR3 extends over 14 amino acids. Germline V CDR1 and CDR2: LNHDA, SQIVND (reference sequence).

The chain uses TRBV6-1 and TRBJ1-1, with 7 nucleotides matching TRBD1. The CDR3 extends over 13 amino acids. Trimming at V came to 5 bases and at J to 1 base, leaving 1 base not matched to a gene. In germline, CDR1 is MNHNS, CDR2 SASEGT. Here the CDR3 reads CASSTGENTEAFF. The CDR3 coding sequence is TGTGCCAGCAGTACAGGGGAGAACACTGAAGCTTTCTTT.

The chain uses TRBV5-1 and TRBJ2-1; 7 positions agree with TRBD1. The CDR3 extends over 14 amino acids. Losses at the gene ends were 4 bases for V and 3 bases for J; bases not matched to a gene: 4. The germline V gene encodes CDR1 SGHRS and CDR2 YFSETQ. This CDR3 is CASSPRDSYNEQFF. The DNA of the CDR3 is TGCGCCAGCAGCCCCCGGGACAGCTACAATGAGCAGTTCTTC.

The J gene is TRBJ2-5, the V gene TRBV6-1; D may be TRBD2 (5 bases). V lost 4 bases to trimming and J lost 7 bases, with 22 bases between them. From germline, CDR1 is MNHNS and CDR2 SASEGT. This CDR3 spans 16 amino acids. This chain's CDR3 is CASSVGSEGILGTQYF. CDR3 DNA sequence: TGTGCCAGCAGTGTAGGTTCTGAGGGAATTTTAGGGACCCAGTACTTC.

The chain uses TRBV2 and TRBJ1-4; 8 bases are shared with TRBD1. The CDR3 has 21 residues. Germline V gene data show CDR1 as SNHLY and CDR2 as FYNNEI. V lost 6 bases to trimming and J lost 5 bases; unmatched junction nucleotides: 26. The CDR3 DNA is TGTGCCAGCAGGGAAATGTCAGGGTGGGGCCTAGGGGACAGGCCGAATGAAAAACTGTTTTTT. Translation: CASREMSGWGLGDRPNEKLFF.

CDR3 in DNA: TGTGCCATCAGCTCCGGGACAGGGGCCCTCCAAGCTTTCTTT. Translated: CAISSGTGALQAFF. The chain carries TRBV10-3 and TRBJ1-1; 10 bases fit TRBD1. CDR3 length: 14 amino acids. The J segment lost 9 bases and the V segment lost 6 bases, leaving 10 bases of the junction unmatched. Germline assignment: CDR1 ENHRY and CDR2 SYGVKD.

The J gene is TRBJ1-2, the V gene TRBV27, with D perhaps matching TRBD1 (6 bases). The V gene lost 2 bases and the J gene lost 2 bases, with 12 bases spanning the gap. The CDR3 contains 15 residues. CDR1 and CDR2 from the germline V gene are MNHEY and SMNVEV (reference sequence). The CDR3 sequence: CASSLIPTGNYGYTF. CDR3 sequence (DNA): TGTGCCAGCAGTTTAATCCCGACAGGAAACTATGGCTACACCTTC.

The J gene is TRBJ1-2, the V gene TRBV10-3; D possibly corresponds to TRBD1 (5 bases). The V gene lost 10 bases and the J gene lost 3 bases, with 15 bases spanning the gap. The CDR3 is made up of 13 amino acids. CDR1 and CDR2 (germline): ENHRY, SYGVKD. Written as DNA, the CDR3 is TGTGCCAGTGCAGGGAAGATCGACTATGGCTACACCTTC. It translates to CASAGKIDYGYTF.

The V gene is TRBV6-1, the J gene TRBJ1-2; possibly TRBD1 for D (6 bases). The V end lost 4 bases, the J end lost 2 bases, and 8 bases lay between the germline ends. Germline V gene data show CDR1 as MNHNS and CDR2 as SASEGT. The CDR3 is 13 amino acids. The CDR3 spells CASSGDTNYGYTF. CDR3 nucleotide sequence: TGTGCCAGCAGTGGGGACACCAACTATGGCTACACCTTC.

The chain couples TRBV4-1 to TRBJ2-4; 10 positions match TRBD1. The CDR3 contains 15 residues. Germline CDR1 reads MGHRA; CDR2 reads YSYEKL. Trimming removed 0 bases from V and 7 bases from J; junction bases left unmatched: 3. The CDR3 DNA is TGCGCCAGCAGCCAAGAAGGGACAGGGGTCAACATTCAGTACTTC. It yields the protein CASSQEGTGVNIQYF.

The chain carries TRBV4-1 and TRBJ1-6; the D gene is possibly TRBD1 (5 bases). CDR1 MGHRA and CDR2 YSYEKL come from the germline V gene. V lost 7 bases and J lost 7, with 20 bases in between. This CDR3 spans 16 amino acids. CDR3 in amino acids: CASTVEWGDKNSPLHF. The CDR3 region has the DNA TGCGCCAGCACCGTTGAGTGGGGGGATAAGAATTCACCCCTCCACTTT.

This clone showed up just a few times. This chain uses TRBV4-2 with TRBJ2-2; 9 bases agree with TRBD2. The junction had 12 bases not matched to a gene; V was cut back by 2 bases and J by 8 bases. CDR3 size: 17 residues. CDR1 and CDR2 (germline): LGHNA, YNFKEQ. This chain's CDR3 is CASSQRSASGVSGELFF. The CDR3 DNA sequence: TGTGCCAGCAGCCAACGTTCGGCTAGCGGGGTATCGGGGGAGCTGTTTTTT.

This chain links TRBV18 with TRBJ1-1; weak D call: TRBD1 (5 bases). The germline CDR1 and CDR2 sequences are KGHSH and LQKENI. The V end lost 3 bases, the J end lost 4 bases, and 21 bases lay between the germline ends. This CDR3 has 17 amino acids. CDR3 bases: TGTGCCAGCTCACCGCCACCGGGAGAACCGGGGGGCACTGAAGCTTTCTTT. It yields the protein CASSPPPGEPGGTEAFF.

The chain uses TRBV7-8 and TRBJ1-2; D not certain. In germline, CDR1 is SGHVS, CDR2 FQNEAQ. Trimming cost V 5 bases and J 5 bases, with 12 bases left between them. CDR3 size: 13 residues. CDR3 in DNA: TGTGCCAGCAGCCAGTCGGGAGGGTATGGCTACACCTTC. Encoded protein: CASSQSGGYGYTF.

The rearrangement uses TRBV25-1 and TRBJ1-1; 7 nucleotides agree with TRBD1. Germline assignment: CDR1 MGHDK and CDR2 SYGVNS. The CDR3 covers 13 residues. The trim removed 3 bases at V and 5 bases at J, leaving 3 bases unmatched. CDR3 DNA sequence: TGTGCCAGCAGTGAGTACAGGGGAACTGAAGCTTTCTTT. As protein: CASSEYRGTEAFF.

The chain couples TRBV13 to TRBJ2-1; TRBD1 aligns across 7 bases. The CDR3 extends over 15 amino acids. Germline CDR1 is PRHDT and CDR2 is FYEKMQ (reference sequence). Trimming at V came to 2 bases and at J to 1 base, leaving 2 bases not matched to a gene. The CDR3 coding sequence is TGTGCCAGCAGCTTACAGGGGGTATCCTACAATGAGCAGTTCTTC. It translates to CASSLQGVSYNEQFF.

The chain is built from TRBV5-1 and TRBJ1-4; weak D call: TRBD1 (6 bases). The CDR3 spans 15 residues. V lost 4 bases and J 5 bases, leaving 15 bases between the germline ends. From germline, CDR1 is SGHRS and CDR2 YFSETQ. The CDR3 region has the DNA TGCGCCAGCAGCGAGACACAGGGCGCGAATGAAAAACTGTTTTTT. Protein sequence: CASSETQGANEKLFF.